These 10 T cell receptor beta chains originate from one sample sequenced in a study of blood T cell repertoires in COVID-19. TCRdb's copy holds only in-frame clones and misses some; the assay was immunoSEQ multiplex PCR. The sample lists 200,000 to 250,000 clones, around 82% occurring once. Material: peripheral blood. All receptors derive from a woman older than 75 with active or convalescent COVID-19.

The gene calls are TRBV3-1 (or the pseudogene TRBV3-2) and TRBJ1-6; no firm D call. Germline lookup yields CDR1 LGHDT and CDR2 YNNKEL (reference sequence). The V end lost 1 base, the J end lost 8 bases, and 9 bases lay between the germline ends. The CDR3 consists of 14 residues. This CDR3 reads CASSQGTDHSPLHF. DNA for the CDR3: TGTGCCAGCAGCCAAGGAACAGACCATTCACCCCTCCACTTT.

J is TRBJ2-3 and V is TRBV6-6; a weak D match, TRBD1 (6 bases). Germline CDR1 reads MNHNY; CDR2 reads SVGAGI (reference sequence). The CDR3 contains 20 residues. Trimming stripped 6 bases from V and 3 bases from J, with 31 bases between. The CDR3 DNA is TGTGCCAGCAGCGTAACTTTAATTTGGGTTCCAGGGGTAGGGACAGATACGCAGTATTTT. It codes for CASSVTLIWVPGVGTDTQYF.

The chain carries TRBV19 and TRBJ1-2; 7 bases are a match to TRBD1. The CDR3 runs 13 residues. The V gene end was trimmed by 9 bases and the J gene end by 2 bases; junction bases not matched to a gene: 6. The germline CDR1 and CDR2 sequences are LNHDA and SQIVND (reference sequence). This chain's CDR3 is CASRQGGNYGYTF. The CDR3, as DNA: TGTGCCAGCCGACAGGGTGGGAACTATGGCTACACCTTC.

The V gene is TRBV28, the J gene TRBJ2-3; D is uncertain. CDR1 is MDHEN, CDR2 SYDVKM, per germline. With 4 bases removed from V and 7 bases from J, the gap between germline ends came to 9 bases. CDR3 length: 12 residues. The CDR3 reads CASSSLINTQYF. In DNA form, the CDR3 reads TGTGCCAGCAGTTCTTTAATTAATACGCAGTATTTT.

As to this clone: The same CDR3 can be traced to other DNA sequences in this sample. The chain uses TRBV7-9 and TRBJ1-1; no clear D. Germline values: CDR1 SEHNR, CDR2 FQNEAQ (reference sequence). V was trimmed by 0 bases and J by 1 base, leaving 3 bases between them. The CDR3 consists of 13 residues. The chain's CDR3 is CASSLARNTEAFF. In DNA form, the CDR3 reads TGTGCCAGCAGCTTAGCTCGGAACACTGAAGCTTTCTTT. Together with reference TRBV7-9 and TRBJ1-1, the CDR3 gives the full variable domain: DTGVSQNPRHKITKRGQNVTFRCDPISEHNRLYWYRQTLGQGPEFLTYFQNEAQLEKSRLLSDRFSAERPKGSFSTLEIQRTEQGDSAMYLCASSLARNTEAFFGQGTRLTVV.

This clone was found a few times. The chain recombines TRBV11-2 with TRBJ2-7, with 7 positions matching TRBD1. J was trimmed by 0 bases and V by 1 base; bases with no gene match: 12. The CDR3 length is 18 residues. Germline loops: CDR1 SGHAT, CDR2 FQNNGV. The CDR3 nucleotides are TGTGCCAGCAGCTTAGGAGGGACAGCCAGATCGAGCTCCTACGAGCAGTACTTC. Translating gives CASSLGGTARSSSYEQYF.

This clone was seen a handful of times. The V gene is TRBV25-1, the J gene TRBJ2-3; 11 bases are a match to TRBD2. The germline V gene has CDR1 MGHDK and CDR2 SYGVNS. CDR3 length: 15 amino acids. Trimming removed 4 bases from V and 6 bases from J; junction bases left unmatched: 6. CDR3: CASSVTSGKRDTQYF. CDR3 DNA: TGTGCCAGCAGTGTGACTAGCGGGAAACGCGATACGCAGTATTTT.

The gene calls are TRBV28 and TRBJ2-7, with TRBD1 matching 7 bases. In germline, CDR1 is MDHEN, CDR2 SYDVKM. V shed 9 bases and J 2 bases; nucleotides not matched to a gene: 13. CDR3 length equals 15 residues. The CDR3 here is CASTTSRDSTYEQYF. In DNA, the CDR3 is TGTGCCAGTACCACTTCCCGGGACAGCACCTACGAGCAGTACTTC.

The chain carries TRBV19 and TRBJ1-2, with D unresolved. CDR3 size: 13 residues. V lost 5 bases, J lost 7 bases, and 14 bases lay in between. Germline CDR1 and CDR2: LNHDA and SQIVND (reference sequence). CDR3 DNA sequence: TGTGCCAGTAGTCAACGGGGATATGGTGGCTACACCTTC. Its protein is CASSQRGYGGYTF.

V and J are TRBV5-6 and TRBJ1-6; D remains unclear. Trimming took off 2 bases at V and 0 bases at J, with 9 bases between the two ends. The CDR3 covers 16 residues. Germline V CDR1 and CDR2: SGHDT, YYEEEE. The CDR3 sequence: CASSLILSSYNSPLHF. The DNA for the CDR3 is TGTGCCAGCAGCTTAATACTGAGCTCCTATAATTCACCCCTCCACTTT.